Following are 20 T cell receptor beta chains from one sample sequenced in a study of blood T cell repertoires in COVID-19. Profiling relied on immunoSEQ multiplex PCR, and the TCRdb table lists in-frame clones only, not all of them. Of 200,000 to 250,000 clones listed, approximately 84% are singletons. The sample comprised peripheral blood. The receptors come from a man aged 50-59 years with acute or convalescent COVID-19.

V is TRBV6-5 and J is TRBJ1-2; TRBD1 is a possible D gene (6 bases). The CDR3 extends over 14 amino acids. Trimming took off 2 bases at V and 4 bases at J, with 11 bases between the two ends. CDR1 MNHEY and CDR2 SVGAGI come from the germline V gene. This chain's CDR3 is CASSYLGQIYGYTF. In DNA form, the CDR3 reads TGTGCCAGCAGTTACCTTGGACAGATCTATGGCTACACCTTC.

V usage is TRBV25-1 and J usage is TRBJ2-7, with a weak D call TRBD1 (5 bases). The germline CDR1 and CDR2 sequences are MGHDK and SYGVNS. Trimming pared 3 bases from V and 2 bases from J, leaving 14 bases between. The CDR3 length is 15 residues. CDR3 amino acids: CASSDTGRLTYEQYF. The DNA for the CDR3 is TGTGCCAGCAGTGATACAGGAAGGCTTACCTACGAGCAGTACTTC.

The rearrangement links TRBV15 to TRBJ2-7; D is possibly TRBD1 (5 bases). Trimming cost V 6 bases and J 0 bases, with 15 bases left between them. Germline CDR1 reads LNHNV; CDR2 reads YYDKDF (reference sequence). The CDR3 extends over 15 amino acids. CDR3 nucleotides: TGTGCCACCAGTGAGGAAAAGACAGTCTCCTACGAGCAGTACTTC. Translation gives CATSEEKTVSYEQYF.

The CDR3 loop is CASSEIVAAGGGPDTQYF. The CDR3 DNA reads TGTGCCAGCAGTGAAATCGTCGCAGCGGGAGGGGGCCCAGATACGCAGTATTTT. J is TRBJ2-3 and V is TRBV6-1; the match to TRBD2 covers 10 bases. The V and J ends lost 2 bases and 4 bases, in that order; junction bases with no gene match: 12. Germline V gene data show CDR1 as MNHNS and CDR2 as SASEGT. CDR3 length equals 18 residues.

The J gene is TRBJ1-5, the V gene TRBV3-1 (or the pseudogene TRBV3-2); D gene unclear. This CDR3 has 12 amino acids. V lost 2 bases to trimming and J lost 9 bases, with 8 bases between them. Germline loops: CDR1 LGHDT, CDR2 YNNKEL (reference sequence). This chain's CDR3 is CASSQSPGPQHF. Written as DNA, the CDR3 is TGTGCCAGCAGCCAATCCCCCGGGCCCCAGCATTTT.

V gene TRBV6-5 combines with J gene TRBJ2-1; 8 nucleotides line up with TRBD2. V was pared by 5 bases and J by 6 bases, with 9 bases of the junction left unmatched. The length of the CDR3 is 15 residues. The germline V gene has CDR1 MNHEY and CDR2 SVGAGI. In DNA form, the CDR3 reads TGTGCCAGCAGTCACCCCGGGAGGGAGGGCAATGAGCAGTTCTTC. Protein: CASSHPGREGNEQFF.

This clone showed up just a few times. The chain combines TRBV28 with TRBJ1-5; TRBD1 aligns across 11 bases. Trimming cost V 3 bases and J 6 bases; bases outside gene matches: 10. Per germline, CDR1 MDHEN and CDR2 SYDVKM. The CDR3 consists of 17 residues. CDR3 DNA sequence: TGTGCCAGCAGTTTGATGGGACAGGGGGAATTTAGTCAGCCCCAGCATTTT. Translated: CASSLMGQGEFSQPQHF.

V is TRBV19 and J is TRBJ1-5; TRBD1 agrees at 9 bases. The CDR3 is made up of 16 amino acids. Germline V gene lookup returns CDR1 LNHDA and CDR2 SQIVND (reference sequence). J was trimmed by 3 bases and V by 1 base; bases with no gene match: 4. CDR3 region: CASSIGWDRANQPQHF. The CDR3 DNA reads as TGTGCCAGTAGTATAGGATGGGACAGGGCCAATCAGCCCCAGCATTTT.

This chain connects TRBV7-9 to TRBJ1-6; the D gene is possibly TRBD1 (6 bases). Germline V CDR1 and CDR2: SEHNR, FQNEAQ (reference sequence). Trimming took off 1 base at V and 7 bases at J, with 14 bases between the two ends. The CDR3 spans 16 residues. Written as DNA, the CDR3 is TGTGCCAGCAGCTTAGGAGGACAGACCCGCAATTCACCCCTCCACTTT. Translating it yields CASSLGGQTRNSPLHF.

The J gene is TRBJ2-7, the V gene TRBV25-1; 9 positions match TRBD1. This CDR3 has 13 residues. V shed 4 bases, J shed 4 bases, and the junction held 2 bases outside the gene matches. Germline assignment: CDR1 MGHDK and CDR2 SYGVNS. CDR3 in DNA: TGTGCCAGCAGTGCGGGACAGGGTTACGAGCAGTACTTC. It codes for CASSAGQGYEQYF.

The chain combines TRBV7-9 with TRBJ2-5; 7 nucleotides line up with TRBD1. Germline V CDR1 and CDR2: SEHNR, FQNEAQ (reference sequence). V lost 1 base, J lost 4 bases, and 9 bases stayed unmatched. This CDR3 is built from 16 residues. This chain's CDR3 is CASSLGAGGTLETQYF. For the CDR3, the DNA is TGTGCCAGCAGCTTAGGGGCAGGGGGTACCTTAGAGACCCAGTACTTC. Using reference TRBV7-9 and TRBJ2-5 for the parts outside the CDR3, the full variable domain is DTGVSQNPRHKITKRGQNVTFRCDPISEHNRLYWYRQTLGQGPEFLTYFQNEAQLEKSRLLSDRFSAERPKGSFSTLEIQRTEQGDSAMYLCASSLGAGGTLETQYFGPGTRLLVL.

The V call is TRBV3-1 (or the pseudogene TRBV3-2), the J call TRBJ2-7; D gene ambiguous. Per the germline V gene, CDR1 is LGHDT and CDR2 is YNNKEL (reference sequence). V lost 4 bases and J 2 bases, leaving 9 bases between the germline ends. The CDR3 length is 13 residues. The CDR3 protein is CASSLGPTYEQYF. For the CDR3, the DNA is TGTGCCAGCAGCCTGGGCCCGACCTACGAGCAGTACTTC.

DNA of the CDR3: TGTGCCAGCAGTGACAGGGTGAACAATTCACCCCTCCACTTT. Its translation is CASSDRVNNSPLHF. The chain uses TRBV25-1 and TRBJ1-6; tentative D call: TRBD1 (5 bases). The germline gives CDR1 MGHDK, CDR2 SYGVNS. With 3 bases removed from V and 7 bases from J, the gap between germline ends came to 10 bases. The length of the CDR3 is 14 residues.

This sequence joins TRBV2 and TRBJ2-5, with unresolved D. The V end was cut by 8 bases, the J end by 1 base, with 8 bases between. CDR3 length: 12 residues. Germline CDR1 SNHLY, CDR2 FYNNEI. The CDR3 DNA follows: TGTGCCAGCCCAAGAGCCCAAGAGACCCAGTACTTC. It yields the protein CASPRAQETQYF.

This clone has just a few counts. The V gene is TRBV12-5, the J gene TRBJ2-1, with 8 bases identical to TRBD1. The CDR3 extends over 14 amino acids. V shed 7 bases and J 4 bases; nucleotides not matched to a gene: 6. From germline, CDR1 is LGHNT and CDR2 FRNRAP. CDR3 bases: TGTGCTAGTGTCCCGGGACAGGCTTACAATGAGCAGTTCTTC. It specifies CASVPGQAYNEQFF.

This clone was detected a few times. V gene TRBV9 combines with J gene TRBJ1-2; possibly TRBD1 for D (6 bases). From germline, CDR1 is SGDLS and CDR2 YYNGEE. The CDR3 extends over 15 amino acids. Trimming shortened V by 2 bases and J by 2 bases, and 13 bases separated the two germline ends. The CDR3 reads CASSVWRGPNYGYTF. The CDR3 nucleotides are TGTGCCAGCAGCGTTTGGCGGGGGCCGAACTATGGCTACACCTTC.

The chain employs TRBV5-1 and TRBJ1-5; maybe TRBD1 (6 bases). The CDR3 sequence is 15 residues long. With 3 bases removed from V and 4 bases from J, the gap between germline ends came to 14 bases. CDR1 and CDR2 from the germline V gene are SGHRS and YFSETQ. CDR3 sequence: CASSWGPGENQPQHF. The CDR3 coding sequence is TGCGCCAGCAGCTGGGGGCCCGGGGAGAATCAGCCCCAGCATTTT.

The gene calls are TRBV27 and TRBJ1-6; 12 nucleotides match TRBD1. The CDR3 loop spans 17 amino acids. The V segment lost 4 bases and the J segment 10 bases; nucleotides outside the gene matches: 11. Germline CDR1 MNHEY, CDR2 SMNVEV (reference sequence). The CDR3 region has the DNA TGTGCCAGCAGTTCTGGGACAGGGGGCGGGATGATATCACCCCTCCACTTT. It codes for CASSSGTGGGMISPLHF.

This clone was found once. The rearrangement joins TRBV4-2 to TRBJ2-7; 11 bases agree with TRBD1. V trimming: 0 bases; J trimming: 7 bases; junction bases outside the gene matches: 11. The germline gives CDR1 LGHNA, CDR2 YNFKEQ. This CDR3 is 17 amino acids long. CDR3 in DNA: TGTGCCAGCAGCCAAGATTTCAGGGACAGGGGGTACGAGGAGCAGTACTTC. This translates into CASSQDFRDRGYEEQYF.

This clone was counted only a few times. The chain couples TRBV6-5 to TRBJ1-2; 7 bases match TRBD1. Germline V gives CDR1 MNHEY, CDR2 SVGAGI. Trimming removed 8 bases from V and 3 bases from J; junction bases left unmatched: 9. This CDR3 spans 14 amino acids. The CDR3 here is CASEGQPSDYGYTF. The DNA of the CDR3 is TGTGCCAGCGAGGGACAGCCCTCCGACTATGGCTACACCTTC.